The rows below give T cell receptor beta chains drawn from one sample of a study of blood T cell repertoires in COVID-19. Using immunoSEQ multiplex PCR, the repertoire was profiled, and TCRdb retains in-frame clones only, with some absent. The sample has around 320,000 clones, approximately 90% seen once; the top ten hold 5.5% to 8.5%. The sequenced sample was peripheral blood. All receptors derive from a woman aged 25 to 45 who had recovered from COVID-19. CDR3s include the opening cysteine and the closing phenylalanine or tryptophan. Fields, in order: CDR3 DNA, CDR3 protein, J gene, D gene, clone size, V gene. The D gene is left open where the match is weak. Only part of the rows carry a size: once, few, many, or a class if the clone is expanded.

TGCGCCAGCAGCTTCAACCAGGGACAGGGACGCACCGGGGAGCTGTTTTTT,CASSFNQGQGRTGELFF,TRBJ2-2,TRBD1,NA,TRBV5-1
TGTGCCAGCAGTTACAAATCGACAGGGGTCGGTGGCTACACCTTC,CASSYKSTGVGGYTF,TRBJ1-2,TRBD1,NA,TRBV6-5
TGTGCCAGCAGCTTAACTCCGGTGGATACGCAGTATTTT,CASSLTPVDTQYF,TRBJ2-3,NA,NA,TRBV7-3
TGTGCCATCAGTGAGTCCTCAGGGAACACTGAAGCTTTCTTT,CAISESSGNTEAFF,TRBJ1-1,NA,NA,TRBV10-3
TGCGCCAGCAGCTCCACTAGCCGCAGGGGGGAGCTGTTTTTT,CASSSTSRRGELFF,TRBJ2-2,NA,NA,TRBV5-1
TGTGCCAGCAGCCAAGGGGTGGGGCCGCGAGCAACTAATGAAAAACTGTTTTTT,CASSQGVGPRATNEKLFF,TRBJ1-4,NA,NA,TRBV4-2
TGTGCCAGCCCGGGAGATCCCACCGGGGAGCTGTTTTTT,CASPGDPTGELFF,TRBJ2-2,NA,NA,TRBV27
TGTGCCAGCAGTCGGACAGGGGCTAACTATGGCTACACCTTC,CASSRTGANYGYTF,TRBJ1-2,TRBD1,NA,TRBV27
TGTGCCAGTAGTATGGGGACAGATAATTCACCCCTCCACTTT,CASSMGTDNSPLHF,TRBJ1-6,TRBD1,NA,TRBV19
TGTGCCATCAGGGCCTCGGGGGAGAGAGAGACCCAGTACTTC,CAIRASGERETQYF,TRBJ2-5,NA,NA,TRBV10-3
TGTGCCAGTAGTATCCCGGTGGCAGATACGCAGTATTTT,CASSIPVADTQYF,TRBJ2-3,NA,NA,TRBV19
TGTGCCTGGAGTGCAGCAGAGGCGGGGGCCTACAATGAGCAGTTCTTC,CAWSAAEAGAYNEQFF,TRBJ2-1,TRBD2,few,TRBV30
TGCGCCAGCAGTGTCGGAGGGACCTATAATTCACCCCTCCACTTT,CASSVGGTYNSPLHF,TRBJ1-6,NA,NA,TRBV10-1
TGTGCCAGCAGTGAAGTCGGGACAGGGGGCTATGGCTACACCTTC,CASSEVGTGGYGYTF,TRBJ1-2,TRBD1,once,TRBV6-1
TGCGCCAGCAGACCCGACAGGGGGCCCACTGAAGCTTTCTTT,CASRPDRGPTEAFF,TRBJ1-1,TRBD1,NA,TRBV5-1
TGTGCCAGCAGTTCTGGACAGGGGGCTAACGCTTTCTTT,CASSSGQGANAFF,TRBJ1-1,TRBD1,few,TRBV7-8
TGTGCCAGCATTGCCAGAAGGGAGGGAGCGCGTTCACCCCTCCACTTT,CASIARREGARSPLHF,TRBJ1-6,NA,NA,TRBV6-4